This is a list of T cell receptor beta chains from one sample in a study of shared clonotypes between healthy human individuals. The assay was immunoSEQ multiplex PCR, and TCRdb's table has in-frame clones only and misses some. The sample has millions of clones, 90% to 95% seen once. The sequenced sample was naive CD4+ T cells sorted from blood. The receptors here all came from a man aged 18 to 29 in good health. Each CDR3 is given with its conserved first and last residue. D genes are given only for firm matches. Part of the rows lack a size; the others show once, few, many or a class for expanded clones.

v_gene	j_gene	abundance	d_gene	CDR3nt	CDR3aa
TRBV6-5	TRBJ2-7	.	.	TGTGCCAGCAGTTTAAGGTGGGACCCGGCTAACGAGCAGTACTTC	CASSLRWDPANEQYF
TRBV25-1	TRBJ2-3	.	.	TGTGCCAGCAGTGGGACGGCAGACGTGACAAATACGCAGTATTTT	CASSGTADVTNTQYF
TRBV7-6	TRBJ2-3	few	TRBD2	TGTGCCAGCAGCTTGGGACTAGCGGGAGGAGCAGATACGCAGTATTTT	CASSLGLAGGADTQYF
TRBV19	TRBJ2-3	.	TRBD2	TGTGCCAGCAGAGACCCGGGGGGGCGCACAGATACGCAGTATTTT	CASRDPGGRTDTQYF
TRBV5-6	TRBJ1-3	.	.	TGTGCCAGCAGGGGGGTCGGTACTGGAAACACCATATATTTT	CASRGVGTGNTIYF
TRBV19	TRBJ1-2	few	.	TGTGCCAGTATGACTTGGGATAACTATGGCTACACCTTC	CASMTWDNYGYTF
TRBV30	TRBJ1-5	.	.	TGTGCCTGGAGCCCCCGCCGCAATCAGCCCCAGCATTTT	CAWSPRRNQPQHF
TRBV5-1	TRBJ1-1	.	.	TGCGCCAGCAGCTACACTGGGATGAACACTGAAGCTTTCTTT	CASSYTGMNTEAFF
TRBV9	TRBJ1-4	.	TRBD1	TGTGCCAGCAGCCCAAGACAGGGGGCTACTAATGAAAAACTGTTTTTT	CASSPRQGATNEKLFF
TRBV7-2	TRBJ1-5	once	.	TGTGCCAGCAGCTTAGGTCTGGTCAATCAGCCCCAGCATTTT	CASSLGLVNQPQHF
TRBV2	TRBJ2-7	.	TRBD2	TGTGCCAGCAGGCAACTAGCGGGAAGCTCCTACGAGCAGTACTTC	CASRQLAGSSYEQYF
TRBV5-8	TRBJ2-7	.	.	TGTGCCAGCAGCTTCGGGGACACCTACGAGCAGTACTTC	CASSFGDTYEQYF
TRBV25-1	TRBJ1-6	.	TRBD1	TGTGCCAGCAGCCGACAGGGGAATTCACCCCTCCACTTT	CASSRQGNSPLHF
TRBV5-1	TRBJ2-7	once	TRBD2	TGCGCCAGTCGCCCCGGGACTAGCGGGAACGCCCAGTACTTC	CASRPGTSGNAQYF
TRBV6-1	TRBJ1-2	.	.	TGTGCCAGCAGTGAAGCCTGGGGGGTGGTCTATGGCTACACCTTC	CASSEAWGVVYGYTF
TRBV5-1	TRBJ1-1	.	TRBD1	TGCGCCAGCAGCTTGGTACAGGGGATAGGGAAAGCTTTCTTT	CASSLVQGIGKAFF
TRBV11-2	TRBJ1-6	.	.	TGTGCCAGCAGCTTCGAACTCACCTCACCCCTCCACTTT	CASSFELTSPLHF
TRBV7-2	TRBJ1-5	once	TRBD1	TGTGCCAGCAGCTTAAATCGGGACAGAGCGCCCCAGCATTTT	CASSLNRDRAPQHF
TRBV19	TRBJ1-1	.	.	TGTGCCAGTAGTATGGAAGGGGACACTGAAGCTTTCTTT	CASSMEGDTEAFF
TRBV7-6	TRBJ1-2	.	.	TGTGCCAGCAGCTTAGTTCCGGGGGGTAACTATGGCTACACCTTC	CASSLVPGGNYGYTF
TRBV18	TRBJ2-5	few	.	TGTGCCAGCACGCCGGGATTTTCGATGGAGACCCAGTACTTC	CASTPGFSMETQYF
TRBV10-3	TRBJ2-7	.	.	TGTGCCATCAGTGATGGCTGGGCAGGGGACTACGAGCAGTACTTC	CAISDGWAGDYEQYF
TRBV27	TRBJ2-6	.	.	TGTGCCAGCAGGGGTTCCGGGGCCAACGTCCTGACTTTC	CASRGSGANVLTF
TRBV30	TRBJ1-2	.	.	TGTGCCTGGGACAAGGAAAACTATGGCTACACCTTC	CAWDKENYGYTF
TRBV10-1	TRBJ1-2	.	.	TGCGCCAGCAGTATGGGACCTAACTATGGCTACACCTTC	CASSMGPNYGYTF
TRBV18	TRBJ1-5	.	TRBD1	TGTGCCAGCTCACCACTGGCACAGGGGGGTCATAGCAATCAGCCCCAGCATTTT	CASSPLAQGGHSNQPQHF
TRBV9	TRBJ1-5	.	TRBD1	TGTGCCAGCAGCGGAACGGACAGGGTCTCAAATCAGCCCCAGCATTTT	CASSGTDRVSNQPQHF
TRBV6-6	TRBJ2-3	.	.	TGTGCCAGCAGTTACGGGCAGGGAAGCACAGATACGCAGTATTTT	CASSYGQGSTDTQYF
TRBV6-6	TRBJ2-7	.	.	TGTGCCAGCAGTTACGGTGGTAGGGTCTACAACGAGCAGTACTTC	CASSYGGRVYNEQYF
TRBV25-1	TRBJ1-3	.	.	TGTGCCAGCAGTGAATATATTAACCCGGGGACGGTATATTTT	CASSEYINPGTVYF
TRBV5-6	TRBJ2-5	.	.	TGTGCCAGTTATCCCTGGGGCAAGGGGCTTGGCTATTCAGAGACCCAGTACTTC	CASYPWGKGLGYSETQYF
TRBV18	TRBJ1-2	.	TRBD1	TGTGCCAGCACGGGACAGCAGGCTAACTATGGCTACACCTTC	CASTGQQANYGYTF
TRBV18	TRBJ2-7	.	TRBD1	TGTGCCAGCTCACTGGGACAGGGGTACGAGCAGTACTTC	CASSLGQGYEQYF
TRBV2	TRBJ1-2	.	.	TGTGCCAGCAGTGTACTGGAAGCGGATGGCTACACCTTC	CASSVLEADGYTF
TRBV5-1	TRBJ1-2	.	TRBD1	TGCGCCAGCAGCGCGGGACAGCATGGCTACACCTTC	CASSAGQHGYTF
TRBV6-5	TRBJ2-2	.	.	TGTGCCAGCAGTTCCCCCGGGACAACCACCGGGGAGCTGTTTTTT	CASSSPGTTTGELFF
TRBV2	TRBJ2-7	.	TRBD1	TGTGCCAGCAGTGATTCCGGACAGGGGTTGAGCGAGCAGTACTTC	CASSDSGQGLSEQYF
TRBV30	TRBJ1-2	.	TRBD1	TGTGCCTGGGACAGGGACGTCAACTATGGCTACACCTTC	CAWDRDVNYGYTF
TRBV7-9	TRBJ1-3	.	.	TGTGCCAGCAGCTCCCAGTCCGGGACTGTGGTATATTTT	CASSSQSGTVVYF
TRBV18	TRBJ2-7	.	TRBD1	TGTGCCAGTTCCTCCGGGACAGAAACAGGGCAGTACTTC	CASSSGTETGQYF
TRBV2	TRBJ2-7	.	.	TGTGCCAGCAGTGCGGGGCTCTACGAGCAGTACTTC	CASSAGLYEQYF
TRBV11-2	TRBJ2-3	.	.	TGTGCCAGCAGCCCCCGGTTCTACTCGGATACGCAGTATTTT	CASSPRFYSDTQYF
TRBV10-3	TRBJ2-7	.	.	TGTGCCATCAGTGATGGGAGGTTTCTCTACGAGCAGTACTTC	CAISDGRFLYEQYF
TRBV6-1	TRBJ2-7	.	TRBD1	TGTGCCAGCAGGGATCCGGGACAGAGCTACGAGCAGTACTTC	CASRDPGQSYEQYF
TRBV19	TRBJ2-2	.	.	TGTGCCAGTAGTATCTACCTGGGGGGGGAGCTGTTTTTT	CASSIYLGGELFF
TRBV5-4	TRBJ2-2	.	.	TGTGCCAGCAGCTTGGGCAGGGGGGTCGCCGGGGAGCTGTTTTTT	CASSLGRGVAGELFF
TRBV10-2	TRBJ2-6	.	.	TGCGCCAGCAGTGACCGGGGGTACTCTGGGGCCAACGTCCTGACTTTC	CASSDRGYSGANVLTF
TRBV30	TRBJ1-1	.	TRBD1	TGTGCCTGGAGTGGACAGGGCGTAGCTTTCTTT	CAWSGQGVAFF
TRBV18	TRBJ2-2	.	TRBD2	TGTGCCAGCTCACCACTAGCGGGCCACCCTTCGAACACCGGGGAGCTGTTTTTT	CASSPLAGHPSNTGELFF
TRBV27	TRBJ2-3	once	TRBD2	TGTGCCAGCATCCCCTATGGAGCGGGAGCGACAGATACGCAGTATTTT	CASIPYGAGATDTQYF
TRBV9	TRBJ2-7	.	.	TGTGCCAGCAGCAATCACAGCTACGAGCAGTACTTC	CASSNHSYEQYF
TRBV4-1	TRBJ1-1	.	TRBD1	TGCGCCAGCAGCCCCCGGACAGGGGGCACGAACACTGAAGCTTTCTTT	CASSPRTGGTNTEAFF
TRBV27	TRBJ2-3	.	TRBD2	TGTGCCAGCAGTCGTTTAGCGGGAGGCACAGATACGCAGTATTTT	CASSRLAGGTDTQYF
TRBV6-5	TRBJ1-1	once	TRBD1	TGTGCCAGCAGATCCACAGGGGGGAACACTGAAGCTTTCTTT	CASRSTGGNTEAFF
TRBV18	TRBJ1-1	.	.	TGTGCCAGCTCACAGAACGAAGGGGGCACTGAAGCTTTCTTT	CASSQNEGGTEAFF
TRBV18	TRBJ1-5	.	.	TGTGCCAGCTCACCACCTGGGGGGTCGAGCCAGCCCCAGCATTTT	CASSPPGGSSQPQHF
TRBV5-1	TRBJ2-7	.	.	TGCGCCAGCAGCTCCCCTAACGACATATCGCAGTACTTC	CASSSPNDISQYF
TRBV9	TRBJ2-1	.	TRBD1	TGTGCCAGCAGCAGCCGAGGGGGCGGCAATGAGCAGTTCTTC	CASSSRGGGNEQFF
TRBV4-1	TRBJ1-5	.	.	TGCGCCAGCAGCCAAGAAAAGGGTGGGGTCTATAGTAGCAATCAGCCCCAGCATTTT	CASSQEKGGVYSSNQPQHF